This TCR beta chain was observed in a study of monozygotic twins with inflammatory bowel disease. General study points: T cell subtypes that differed could not be told apart. Clonotype sharing was lower in IBD patients than healthy twins, most markedly with disease activity.

In preparing each TCR library, 3,000 to 4,500 ng of total RNA was used. TCRdb re-called the 5' RACE reads, yielding one record per CDR3 amino acid sequence without DNA. The data include approximately 400,000 distinct CDR3 sequences; the top ten clones carry approximately 2.3%. Comment on this clonotype: Antigen: not known.

What was sequenced was blood. The sequence was collected from a human donor with ulcerative colitis or Crohn's disease, or a healthy co-twin of an affected twin (not recorded which).

The CDR3: CASSPGLAGPYNEQFF. The chain links TRBV4-1 to TRBJ2-1; as DNA is missing, the TRBD2 call by TCRdb cannot be tested. The CDR3 totals 16 residues. The germline gives CDR1 MGHRA, CDR2 YSYEKL.